This T cell receptor beta chain is drawn from a study of CXCR3-negative and CXCR3-positive naive CD8 T cells. At about 310,000 cells each, triplicate sorts were carried out for each CD8+ T cell subset. Germline loops: CDR1 MDHEN, CDR2 SYDVKM. This CDR3 is 16 amino acids long. In preparing the TRB cDNA libraries, 5' RACE with UMI labels was used. TCRdb reprocessed the 5' RACE reads and reports one entry per CDR3 protein, with no DNA. The clone table shows tens of thousands of distinct CDR3 sequences, with the ten largest holding about 4%. General study results and limits: Naive cells with CXCR3 showed TRB CDR3s that were more hydrophobic than those in CXCR3-negative naive cells.

Points on this clonotype: Antigen: not known.

The sequenced material came from naive CXCR3- CD8+ T cells from blood. The sample's subset: CD45RO-CCR7+CD27+CD95- naive CD8+ T cells lacking CXCR3 (TNR3-). The TCR comes from a human donor in good health. Some clones in this sample may be carry-over from other donors' samples. The V and J genes are TRBV28 and TRBJ1-3. The CDR3 spells CASSPILLDSGNTIYF.